Following are 30 T cell receptor beta chains from one sample sequenced in a study of cytomegalovirus exposure and HLA in healthy donors. With 60 Vbeta and 13 Jbeta primers, the PCR was carried out. Profiled with immunoSEQ multiplex PCR; TCRdb holds only in-frame clones, not every one. This table holds around 94,000 clones, around four fifths found once. The material sequenced was PBMCs. These receptor sequences come from a male donor in good health and CMV-seropositive.

The rearrangement uses TRBV7-2 and TRBJ2-1, with 9 positions matching TRBD1. Germline V gives CDR1 SGHTA, CDR2 FQGNSA. The CDR3 consists of 15 residues. The V gene end was trimmed by 1 base and the J gene end by 6 bases; junction bases not matched to a gene: 4. CDR3 amino acids: CASSLVQGAGNEQFF. For the CDR3, the DNA is TGTGCCAGCAGCTTAGTACAGGGGGCGGGCAATGAGCAGTTCTTC.

J is TRBJ1-5 and V is TRBV7-6, with D maybe TRBD1 (6 bases). CDR3 length equals 19 residues. Per the germline V gene, CDR1 is SGHVS and CDR2 is FNYEAQ. Trimming shortened V by 0 bases and J by 2 bases, and 20 bases separated the two germline ends. The CDR3: CASSLARGPNWGGNQPQHF. CDR3 DNA: TGTGCCAGCAGCTTAGCGCGGGGGCCGAATTGGGGCGGCAATCAGCCCCAGCATTTT. The complete variable domain, with remaining parts taken from reference TRBV7-6 and TRBJ1-5, reads GAGVSQSPRYKVTKRGQDVALRCDPISGHVSLYWYRQALGQGPEFLTYFNYEAQQDKSGLPNDRFSAERPEGSISTLTIQRTEQRDSAMYRCASSLARGPNWGGNQPQHFGDGTRLSIL.

To note about this clone: Other DNA sequences in the same sample also yield this CDR3. The chain links TRBV6-5 to TRBJ1-2, with D possibly TRBD1 on 5 matching bases. Germline V gives CDR1 MNHEY, CDR2 SVGAGI. The CDR3 loop spans 12 amino acids. Trimming took 2 bases from V and 8 from J, leaving 9 bases between them. CDR3 region: CASSYVGGGYTF. CDR3 DNA sequence: TGTGCCAGCAGTTACGTGGGGGGGGGCTACACCTTC.

V usage is TRBV9 and J usage is TRBJ1-2; 7 nucleotides align to TRBD1. Germline loops: CDR1 SGDLS, CDR2 YYNGEE. V lost 4 bases, J lost 3 bases, and 6 bases stayed unmatched. The CDR3 consists of 14 residues. CDR3: CASSPRDSYYGYTF. CDR3 coding DNA: TGTGCCAGCAGCCCCCGGGACAGCTACTATGGCTACACCTTC.

This chain links TRBV27 with TRBJ2-1; the D is unclear. The CDR3 contains 15 residues. Per germline, CDR1 MNHEY and CDR2 SMNVEV (reference sequence). V shed 3 bases and J shed 5 bases, with 14 bases lying between them. DNA for the CDR3: TGTGCCAGCAGTTTTTTCGGAAAGAGGAACAATGAGCAGTTCTTC. This codes for CASSFFGKRNNEQFF.

The chain recombines TRBV2 with TRBJ1-3; D is ambiguous. V was trimmed by 7 bases and J by 0 bases, leaving 13 bases between them. The CDR3 runs to 15 residues. Germline loops: CDR1 SNHLY, CDR2 FYNNEI. The CDR3 region is CASNETPSSGNTIYF. As DNA, the CDR3 is TGTGCCAGCAATGAGACACCGAGCTCTGGAAACACCATATATTTT.

The rearrangement uses TRBV2 and TRBJ1-4; TRBD1 agrees at 10 bases. The germline V gene encodes CDR1 SNHLY and CDR2 FYNNEI. The CDR3 runs 17 residues. Trimming cost V 7 bases and J 8 bases; bases outside gene matches: 16. The DNA for the CDR3 is TGTGCCAGCACTGACCTCAGCCCGGGACAGGGGAGCGAAAAACTGTTTTTT. As protein: CASTDLSPGQGSEKLFF.

This clone has only one observation. V and J are TRBV28 and TRBJ2-7; 9 nucleotides agree with TRBD2. Unmatched junction bases numbered 2, after V lost 0 bases and J lost 2 bases. Germline V gives CDR1 MDHEN, CDR2 SYDVKM. The CDR3 runs to 15 residues. The CDR3 DNA reads TGTGCCAGCAGTTTATGGTCTAGCGGGGCCTACGAGCAGTACTTC. Its translation is CASSLWSSGAYEQYF.

This clone was recorded only once. The V call is TRBV18, the J call TRBJ1-6; no reliable D call. The germline V gene has CDR1 KGHSH and CDR2 LQKENI. Trimming took 5 bases from V and 10 from J, leaving 12 bases between them. The CDR3 length is 13 residues. The CDR3 DNA sequence: TGTGCCAGCTCAGCAGAGGGTAACTCACCCCTCCACTTT. Translating it yields CASSAEGNSPLHF. Full variable domain (remainder filled in from reference TRBV18 and TRBJ1-6): NAGVMQNPRHLVRRRGQEARLRCSPMKGHSHVYWYRQLPEEGLKFMVYLQKENIIDESGMPKERFSAEFPKEGPSILRIQQVVRGDSAAYFCASSAEGNSPLHFGNGTRLTVT.

The chain carries TRBV5-1 and TRBJ2-5; 12 bases line up with TRBD2. The CDR3 consists of 17 residues. The V gene's germline CDR1 is SGHRS and CDR2 YFSETQ. Unmatched junction bases numbered 11, after V lost 4 bases and J lost 4 bases. In DNA, the CDR3 is TGCGCCAGCAGCCCCTGGACTAGCGGGGCGGGTGGAGAGACCCAGTACTTC. Residues: CASSPWTSGAGGETQYF.

V usage is TRBV30 and J usage is TRBJ2-6; 8 bases are a match to TRBD1. The CDR3 sequence is 17 residues long. The germline CDR1 and CDR2 sequences are GTSNPN and SVGIG (reference sequence). Losses at the gene ends were 7 bases for V and 2 bases for J; bases not matched to a gene: 13. The CDR3 DNA reads TGTGCCTATTGGCCGGGACAGGCGTTCACTGGGGCCAACGTCCTGACTTTC. Translation gives CAYWPGQAFTGANVLTF.

The V and J genes are TRBV14 and TRBJ2-2; 7 bases are a match to TRBD1. The germline V gene has CDR1 SGHDN and CDR2 FVKESK. This CDR3 is built from 15 residues. V trimming: 2 bases; J trimming: 3 bases; junction bases outside the gene matches: 3. The CDR3 here is CASSQIQGYTGELFF. The DNA of the CDR3 is TGTGCCAGCAGCCAAATACAGGGGTACACCGGGGAGCTGTTTTTT.

The V gene is TRBV11-2, the J gene TRBJ2-1; TRBD1 agrees at 7 bases. V lost 5 bases and J lost 4; bases outside the gene matches: 8. CDR3 length equals 15 residues. The V gene's germline CDR1 is SGHAT and CDR2 FQNNGV. The chain's CDR3 is CASSLGQAIYNEQFF. DNA of the CDR3: TGTGCCAGCAGCCTCGGACAGGCGATTTACAATGAGCAGTTCTTC.

This rearrangement joins TRBV2 to TRBJ1-5; 8 bases align to TRBD1. CDR1 SNHLY and CDR2 FYNNEI come from the germline V gene. V shed 8 bases, J shed 4 bases, and the junction held 10 bases outside the gene matches. The CDR3 runs to 15 residues. The CDR3 nucleotides are TGTGCCAGCGGCCAACAGGGGGGGACTAATCAGCCCCAGCATTTT. Its protein product is CASGQQGGTNQPQHF.

The genes are TRBV27 and TRBJ2-5; 8 nucleotides align to TRBD2. This CDR3 has 14 amino acids. J was trimmed by 1 base and V by 4 bases; bases with no gene match: 2. Germline V gene data show CDR1 as MNHEY and CDR2 as SMNVEV (reference sequence). Here the CDR3 DNA reads TGTGCCAGCAGTTCTAGCGGGCCCCAAGAGACCCAGTACTTC. This codes for CASSSSGPQETQYF.

J is TRBJ1-4 and V is TRBV6-5, with TRBD1 matching 9 bases. Germline trimming cut 5 bases from V and 8 bases from J; bases unmatched to any gene: 9. Germline V CDR1 and CDR2: MNHEY, SVGAGI. The CDR3 runs to 15 residues. CDR3 amino acids: CASSQRGTGKEKLFF. The CDR3 bases are TGTGCCAGCAGTCAACGAGGGACAGGGAAAGAAAAACTGTTTTTT.

The V and J genes are TRBV27 and TRBJ2-1; the match to TRBD1 covers 7 bases. Trimming removed 5 bases from V and 7 bases from J; junction bases left unmatched: 14. CDR1 MNHEY and CDR2 SMNVEV come from the germline V gene (reference sequence). This CDR3 has 16 amino acids. CDR3 protein: CASSEDRRLISNEQFF. CDR3 DNA sequence: TGTGCCAGCAGTGAGGACAGGCGTCTTATCAGTAATGAGCAGTTCTTC.

The chain has TRBV6-6 and TRBJ1-1; TRBD1 matches 7 bases. The CDR3 covers 13 residues. The V gene's germline CDR1 is MNHNY and CDR2 SVGAGI (reference sequence). J lost 5 bases, V lost 6 bases, and 6 bases had no gene match. The CDR3 is CASRGDRATEAFF. The CDR3 DNA follows: TGTGCCAGCAGAGGAGACAGGGCAACTGAAGCTTTCTTT.

V and J are TRBV30 and TRBJ1-1; D gene unclear. Germline CDR1 reads GTSNPN; CDR2 reads SVGIG (reference sequence). The CDR3 sequence is 14 residues long. V was cut by 0 bases and J by 3 bases, with 11 bases left in between. In nucleotides, the CDR3 is TGTGCCTGGAGTGTACGAGGGAGGGACACTGAAGCTTTCTTT. Its translation is CAWSVRGRDTEAFF.

The rearrangement links TRBV4-1 to TRBJ2-2; D perhaps matches TRBD2 (6 bases). The V end was cut by 0 bases, the J end by 0 bases, with 14 bases between. The CDR3 loop spans 18 amino acids. Per the germline V gene, CDR1 is MGHRA and CDR2 is YSYEKL. The CDR3 protein is CASSQDPIGGANTGELFF. CDR3 DNA sequence: TGCGCCAGCAGCCAAGATCCCATTGGCGGGGCGAACACCGGGGAGCTGTTTTTT.

This clone turned up a few times. The chain is built from TRBV30 and TRBJ2-2; 8 positions match TRBD2. The CDR3 is 16 residues long. The trim removed 3 bases at V and 1 base at J, leaving 7 bases unmatched. In germline, CDR1 is GTSNPN, CDR2 SVGIG (reference sequence). The CDR3 sequence is CAWSDIGGGNTGELFF. CDR3 nucleotide sequence: TGTGCCTGGAGCGACATCGGGGGGGGGAACACCGGGGAGCTGTTTTTT.

The genes are TRBV28 and TRBJ1-1, with 7 bases fitting TRBD1. This CDR3 has 14 residues. The V segment lost 6 bases and the J segment 7 bases; nucleotides outside the gene matches: 11. Germline V gene data show CDR1 as MDHEN and CDR2 as SYDVKM. CDR3 loop: CASSTRQGGIEAFF. In DNA form, the CDR3 reads TGTGCCAGCAGCACTAGACAGGGTGGGATTGAAGCTTTCTTT. The variable domain in full, completed from reference TRBV28 and TRBJ1-1, reads DVKVTQSSRYLVKRTGEKVFLECVQDMDHENMFWYRQDPGLGLRLIYFSYDVKMKEKGDIPEGYSVSREKKERFSLILESASTNQTSMYLCASSTRQGGIEAFFGQGTRLTVV.

This clone was seen only once. The genes are TRBV5-5 and TRBJ2-2, with D maybe TRBD1 (5 bases). The CDR3 length is 12 residues. Trimming left V 6 bases short and J 3 bases short, with 6 bases between. Per germline, CDR1 SGHKS and CDR2 YYEKEE (reference sequence). This chain's CDR3 is CASKGYTGELFF. The CDR3 DNA is TGTGCCAGCAAGGGGTACACCGGGGAGCTGTTTTTT.

V gene TRBV29-1 combines with J gene TRBJ2-1, with D perhaps matching TRBD2 (5 bases). The V and J ends lost 3 bases and 6 bases respectively, with 18 bases between them. Germline CDR1 reads SQVTM; CDR2 reads ANQGSEA. The CDR3 spans 15 residues. The CDR3 loop reads CSVEEASIPSNEQFF. DNA for the CDR3: TGCAGCGTTGAGGAGGCCTCAATCCCATCCAATGAGCAGTTCTTC.

J is TRBJ2-4 and V is TRBV12-5; the D gene is possibly TRBD2 (5 bases). V was clipped by 4 bases and J by 0 bases, with 7 bases between them. The germline CDR1 and CDR2 sequences are LGHNT and FRNRAP. This CDR3 region has 14 residues. CDR3 in DNA: TGTGCTAGTGGTTCCGGGGTAGCCAAAAACATTCAGTACTTC. It encodes CASGSGVAKNIQYF.

This sequence joins TRBV5-1 and TRBJ2-3, with TRBD2 matching over 7 bases. This CDR3 region has 16 residues. With V trimmed by 1 base and J by 3 bases, 8 bases remained unmatched. CDR1 and CDR2 from the germline V gene are SGHRS and YFSETQ. In DNA, the CDR3 is TGCGCCAGCAGCTTGACCCCGGGACTAAAAACAGATACGCAGTATTTT. It codes for CASSLTPGLKTDTQYF. Together with reference TRBV5-1 and TRBJ2-3, the CDR3 gives the full variable domain: KAGVTQTPRYLIKTRGQQVTLSCSPISGHRSVSWYQQTPGQGLQFLFEYFSETQRNKGNFPGRFSGRQFSNSRSEMNVSTLELGDSALYLCASSLTPGLKTDTQYFGPGTRLTVL.

There are a few counts of this clone. The chain is built from TRBV27 and TRBJ2-7; 8 bases fit TRBD1. With 0 bases clipped from V and 0 bases from J, the junction kept 4 bases outside the gene matches. The germline V gene has CDR1 MNHEY and CDR2 SMNVEV (reference sequence). The CDR3 loop spans 16 amino acids. CDR3 protein: CASSLSWTGPSYEQYF. CDR3 coding DNA: TGTGCCAGCAGTTTATCTTGGACAGGGCCCTCCTACGAGCAGTACTTC.

The chain joins TRBV27 to TRBJ1-4, with TRBD1 identical over 7 bases. The CDR3 totals 16 residues. V shed 3 bases, J shed 1 base, and the junction held 5 bases outside the gene matches. Germline CDR1 MNHEY, CDR2 SMNVEV (reference sequence). CDR3: CASSLTGRGTNEKLFF. The CDR3 DNA reads TGTGCCAGCAGTTTGACAGGGCGAGGAACTAATGAAAAACTGTTTTTT.

The sample holds one count of this clone. The rearrangement joins TRBV20-1 to TRBJ1-2; no reliable D call. Deletions cut 2 bases from V and 8 bases from J, with 9 bases between. The CDR3 is 11 residues long. Germline V lookup: CDR1 DFQATT, CDR2 SNEGSKA (reference sequence). The CDR3 nucleotides are TGCAGTGCTAGATTGATTGGCGGCTACACCTTC. This codes for CSARLIGGYTF.

The chain recombines TRBV7-9 with TRBJ2-5; tentative D call: TRBD1 (5 bases). The CDR3 runs to 12 residues. Germline-derived CDR1 and CDR2 are SEHNR and FQNEAQ (reference sequence). V was shortened by 5 bases and J by 3 bases, with 7 bases between the two germline ends. The CDR3 here is CASSGAEETQYF. The CDR3 DNA is TGTGCCAGCAGCGGGGCCGAAGAGACCCAGTACTTC.